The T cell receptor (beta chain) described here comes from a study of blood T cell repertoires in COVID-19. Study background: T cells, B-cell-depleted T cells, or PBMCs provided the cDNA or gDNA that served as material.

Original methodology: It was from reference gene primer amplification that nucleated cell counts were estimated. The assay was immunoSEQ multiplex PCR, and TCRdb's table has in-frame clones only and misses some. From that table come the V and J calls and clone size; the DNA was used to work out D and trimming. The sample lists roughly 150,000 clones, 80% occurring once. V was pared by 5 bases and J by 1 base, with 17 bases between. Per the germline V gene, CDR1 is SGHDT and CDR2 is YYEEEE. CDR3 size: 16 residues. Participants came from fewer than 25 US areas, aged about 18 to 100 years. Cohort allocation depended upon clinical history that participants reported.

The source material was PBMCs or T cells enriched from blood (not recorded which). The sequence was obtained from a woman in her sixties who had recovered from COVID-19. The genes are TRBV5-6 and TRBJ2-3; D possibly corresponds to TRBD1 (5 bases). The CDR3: CASRLQDVDGTDTQYF. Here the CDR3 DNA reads TGTGCCAGCAGATTACAGGACGTAGACGGCACAGATACGCAGTATTTT.